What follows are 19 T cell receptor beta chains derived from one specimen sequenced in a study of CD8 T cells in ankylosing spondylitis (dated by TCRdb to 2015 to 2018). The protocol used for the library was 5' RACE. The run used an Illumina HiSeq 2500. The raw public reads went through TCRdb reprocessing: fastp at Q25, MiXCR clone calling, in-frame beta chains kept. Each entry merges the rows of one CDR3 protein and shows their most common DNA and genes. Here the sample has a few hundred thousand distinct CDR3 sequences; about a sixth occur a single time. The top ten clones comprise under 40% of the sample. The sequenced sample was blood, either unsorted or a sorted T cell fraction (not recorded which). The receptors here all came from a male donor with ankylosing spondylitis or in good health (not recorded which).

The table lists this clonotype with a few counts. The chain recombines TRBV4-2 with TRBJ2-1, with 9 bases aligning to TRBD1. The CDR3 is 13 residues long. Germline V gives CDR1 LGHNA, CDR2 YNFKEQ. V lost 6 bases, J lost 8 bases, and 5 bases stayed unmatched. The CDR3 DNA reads TGTGCCAGCAGAGTAACAGGGGGCGATGAGCAGTTCTTC. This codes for CASRVTGGDEQFF.

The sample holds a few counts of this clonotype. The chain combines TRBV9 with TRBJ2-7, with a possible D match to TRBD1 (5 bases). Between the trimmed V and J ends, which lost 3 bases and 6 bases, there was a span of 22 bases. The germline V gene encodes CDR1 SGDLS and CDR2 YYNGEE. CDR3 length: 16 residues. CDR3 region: CASSEDPTPGSSEQYF. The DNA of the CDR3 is TGTGCCAGCAGCGAAGACCCAACTCCAGGGTCATCCGAGCAGTACTTC.

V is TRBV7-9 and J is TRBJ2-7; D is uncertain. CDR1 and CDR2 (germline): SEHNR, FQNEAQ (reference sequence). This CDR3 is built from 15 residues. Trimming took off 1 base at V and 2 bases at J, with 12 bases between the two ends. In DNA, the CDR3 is TGTGCCAGCAGCTTAGGACAAGGCCTGACCTACGAGCAGTACTTC. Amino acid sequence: CASSLGQGLTYEQYF.

The CDR3 loop is CASSEHLFPDTQYF. The DNA of the CDR3 is TGTGCCAGCAGTGAACATCTGTTCCCAGATACGCAGTATTTT. The rearrangement links TRBV6-1 to TRBJ2-3; D not certain. Deletions cut 2 bases from V and 4 bases from J, with 10 bases between. Germline V gene data show CDR1 as MNHNS and CDR2 as SASEGT. The CDR3 loop spans 14 amino acids.

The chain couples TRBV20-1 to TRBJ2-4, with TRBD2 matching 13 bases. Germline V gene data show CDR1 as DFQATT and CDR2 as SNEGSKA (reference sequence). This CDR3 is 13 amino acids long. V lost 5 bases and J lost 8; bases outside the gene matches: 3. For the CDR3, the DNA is TGCAGTGCTCGGACTAGCGGGAGAGACATTCAGTACTTC. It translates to CSARTSGRDIQYF.

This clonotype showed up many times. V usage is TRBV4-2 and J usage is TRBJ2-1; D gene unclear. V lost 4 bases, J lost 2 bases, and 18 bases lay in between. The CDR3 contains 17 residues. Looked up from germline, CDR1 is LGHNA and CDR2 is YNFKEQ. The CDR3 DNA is TGTGCCAGCAGCCCCCAGGTTGGGCAGGCGCCCTACAATGAGCAGTTCTTC. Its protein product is CASSPQVGQAPYNEQFF.

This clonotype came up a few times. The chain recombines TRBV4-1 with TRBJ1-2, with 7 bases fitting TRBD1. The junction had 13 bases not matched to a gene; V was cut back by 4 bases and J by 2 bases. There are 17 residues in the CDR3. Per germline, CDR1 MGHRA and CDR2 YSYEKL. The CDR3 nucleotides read TGCGCCAGCAGCCCAAACGCGGACAGGTGGTGGAACTATGGCTACACCTTC. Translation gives CASSPNADRWWNYGYTF.

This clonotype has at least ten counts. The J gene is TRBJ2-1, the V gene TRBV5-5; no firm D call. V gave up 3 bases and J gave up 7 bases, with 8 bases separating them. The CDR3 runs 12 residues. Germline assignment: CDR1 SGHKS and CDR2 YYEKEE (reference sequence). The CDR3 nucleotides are TGTGCCAGCAGCTGGACCGGGAATGAGCAGTTCTTC. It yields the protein CASSWTGNEQFF.

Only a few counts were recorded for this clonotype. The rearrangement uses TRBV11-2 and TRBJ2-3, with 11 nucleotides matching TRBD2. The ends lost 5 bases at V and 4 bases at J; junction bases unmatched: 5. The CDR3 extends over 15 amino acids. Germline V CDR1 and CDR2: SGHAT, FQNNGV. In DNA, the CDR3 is TGTGCCAGCAGCGGGATAGCGGGAGGGTCAGATACGCAGTATTTT. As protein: CASSGIAGGSDTQYF.

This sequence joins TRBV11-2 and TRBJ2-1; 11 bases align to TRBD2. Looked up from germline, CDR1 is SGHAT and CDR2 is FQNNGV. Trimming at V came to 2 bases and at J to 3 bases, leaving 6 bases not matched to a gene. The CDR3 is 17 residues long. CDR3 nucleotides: TGTGCCAGCAGCTTATTTGGTGGGACTAGCGGCTACAATGAGCAGTTCTTC. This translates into CASSLFGGTSGYNEQFF.

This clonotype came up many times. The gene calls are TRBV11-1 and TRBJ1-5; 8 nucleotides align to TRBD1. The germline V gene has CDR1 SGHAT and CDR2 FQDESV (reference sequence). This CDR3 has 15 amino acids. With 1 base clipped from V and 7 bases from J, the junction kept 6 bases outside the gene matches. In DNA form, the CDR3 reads TGTGCCAGCAGCTTAGGACAGGGGTTCGGACAGCCCCAGCATTTT. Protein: CASSLGQGFGQPQHF. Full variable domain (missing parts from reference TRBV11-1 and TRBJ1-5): EAEVAQSPRYKITEKSQAVAFWCDPISGHATLYWYRQILGQGPELLVQFQDESVVDDSQLPKDRFSAERLKGVDSTLKIQPAELGDSAMYLCASSLGQGFGQPQHFGDGTRLSIL.

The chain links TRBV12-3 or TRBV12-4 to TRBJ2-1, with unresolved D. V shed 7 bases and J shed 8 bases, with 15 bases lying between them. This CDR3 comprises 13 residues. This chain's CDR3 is CASNRPGGDEQFF. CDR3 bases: TGTGCCAGCAACCGCCCGGGTGGGGATGAGCAGTTCTTC.

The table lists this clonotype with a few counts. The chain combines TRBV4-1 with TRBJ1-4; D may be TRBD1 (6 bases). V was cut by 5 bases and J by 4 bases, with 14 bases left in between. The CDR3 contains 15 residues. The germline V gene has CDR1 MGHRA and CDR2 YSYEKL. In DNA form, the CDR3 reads TGCGCCAGCAGCTTTGGACAGACAGATAATGAAAAACTGTTTTTT. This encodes CASSFGQTDNEKLFF.

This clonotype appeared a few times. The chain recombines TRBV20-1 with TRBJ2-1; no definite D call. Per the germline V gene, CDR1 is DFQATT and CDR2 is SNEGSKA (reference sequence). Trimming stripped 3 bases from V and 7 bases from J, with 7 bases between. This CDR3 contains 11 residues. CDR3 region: CSASVSNEQFF. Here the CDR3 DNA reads TGCAGTGCTAGCGTATCGAATGAGCAGTTCTTC.

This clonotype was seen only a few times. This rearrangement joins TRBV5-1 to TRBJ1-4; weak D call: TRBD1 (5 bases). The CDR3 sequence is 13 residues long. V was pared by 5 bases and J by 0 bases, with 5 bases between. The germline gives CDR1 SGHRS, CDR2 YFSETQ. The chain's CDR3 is CASRTATNEKLFF. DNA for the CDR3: TGCGCCAGCAGGACAGCAACTAATGAAAAACTGTTTTTT.

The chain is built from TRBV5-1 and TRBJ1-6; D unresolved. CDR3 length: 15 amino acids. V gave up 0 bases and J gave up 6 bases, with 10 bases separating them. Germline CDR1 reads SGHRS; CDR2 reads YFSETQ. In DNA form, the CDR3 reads TGCGCCAGCAGCTTGGAAGACGGACTTAATTCACCCCTCCACTTT. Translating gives CASSLEDGLNSPLHF.

CDR3: CSARAPMDSYEQYF. The CDR3 region has the DNA TGCAGTGCTAGAGCCCCGATGGACTCCTACGAGCAGTACTTC. The V gene is TRBV20-1, the J gene TRBJ2-7; D is unresolved. Germline CDR1 is DFQATT and CDR2 is SNEGSKA (reference sequence). Trimming removed 1 base at V and 0 bases at J, with 10 bases between. This CDR3 contains 14 residues.

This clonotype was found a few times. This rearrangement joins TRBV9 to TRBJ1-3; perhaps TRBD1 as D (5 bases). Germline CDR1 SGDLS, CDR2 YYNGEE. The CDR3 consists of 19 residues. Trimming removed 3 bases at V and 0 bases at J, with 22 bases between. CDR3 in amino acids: CASSASRDPRSISGNTIYF. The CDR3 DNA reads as TGTGCCAGCAGCGCATCCAGGGACCCACGAAGTATCTCTGGAAACACCATATATTTT.

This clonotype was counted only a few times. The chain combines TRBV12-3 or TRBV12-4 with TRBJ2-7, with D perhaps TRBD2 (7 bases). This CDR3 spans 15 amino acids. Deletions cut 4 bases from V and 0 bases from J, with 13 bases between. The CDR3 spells CASSWGGRGSYEQYF. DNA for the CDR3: TGTGCCAGCAGTTGGGGGGGGCGGGGCTCCTACGAGCAGTACTTC.